The subject of this entry is one TCR beta chain. This CDR3 region has 17 residues. Germline V CDR1 and CDR2: DFQATT, SNEGSKA (reference sequence). Unmatched junction bases numbered 14, after V lost 3 bases and J lost 1 base. The data stem from a study of blood T cell repertoires in COVID-19. TCRdb keeps only in-frame clones here, not all; method: immunoSEQ multiplex PCR. The sample records 150,000 to 180,000 clones, about 86% being singletons. The sequence was obtained from a woman aged 60 to 75 with acute or convalescent COVID-19. The sequenced sample was peripheral blood. V is TRBV20-1 and J is TRBJ2-5; 7 nucleotides agree with TRBD1. Written as DNA, the CDR3 is TGCAGTGCTAGTAACAACGCAGGGGGTACGTTCCAAGAGACCCAGTACTTC. Residues: CSASNNAGGTFQETQYF.